These T cell receptor beta chains were read from a single sample in a study of T cells expressing NK-cell markers. TCRdb reprocessed the 5' RACE reads, keeping one entry per CDR3 protein, no DNA. The sample features about half a million distinct CDR3 sequences, with roughly 1.4% in its top ten. Sequenced sample: blood T cells: a sorted CD56 or NKG2C T cell subset, CD4+ or CD8+ T cells, or bulk PBMC T cells (not recorded which). The receptors come from a woman in her forties or fifties in good health. Both conserved end residues are part of each CDR3. The order of the fields is V gene, J gene, CDR3 protein.

TRBV10-2	TRBJ2-1	CASSGQGSNNEQFF
TRBV5-4	TRBJ2-1	CASSLPGLRGNEQFF
TRBV28	TRBJ2-1	CASSLFEHGGEQFF
TRBV27	TRBJ2-7	CASSLSGIGEQYF
TRBV5-1	TRBJ1-5	CASSSNGTVNQPQHF
TRBV2	TRBJ2-7	CANTGQATGEQYF
TRBV24-1	TRBJ2-3	CATSEPIPYRPDTQYF
TRBV6-1	TRBJ2-3	CASRPVADTQYF
TRBV5-1	TRBJ2-7	CASSLEPGYYEQYF
TRBV20-1	TRBJ2-3	CSARDRLAGVKDTQYF
TRBV29-1	TRBJ2-5	CSSQGSTSGRLGETQYF
TRBV5-5	TRBJ2-3	CASSLVGEDTQYF
TRBV12-3/TRBV12-4	TRBJ2-1	CASSQTQGTEQFF